The 26 T cell receptor beta chains reported below all come from one sample, sequenced in a study of graft-versus-host responses after intestinal transplantation. Measured with immunoSEQ multiplex PCR; TCRdb has only the in-frame clones, and not every one. The data contain some 70,000 clones, roughly 90% of them singletons. This material consisted of bone marrow, taken 734 days after intestinal transplantation. These receptors were obtained from a human patient who received an intestinal transplant, so some T cells may come from the graft donor.

The V gene is TRBV28, the J gene TRBJ2-1; no definite D call. With 2 bases removed from V and 4 bases from J, the gap between germline ends came to 6 bases. The CDR3 totals 13 residues. Germline assignment: CDR1 MDHEN and CDR2 SYDVKM. This chain's CDR3 is CASSLVRYNEQFF. CDR3 DNA: TGTGCCAGCAGTTTAGTGCGGTACAATGAGCAGTTCTTC.

This clone was recorded once. The rearrangement uses TRBV19 and TRBJ1-4; 7 positions agree with TRBD1. V trimming: 7 bases; J trimming: 9 bases; junction bases outside the gene matches: 14. This CDR3 is built from 15 residues. The germline V gene encodes CDR1 LNHDA and CDR2 SQIVND (reference sequence). For the CDR3, the DNA is TGTGCCAGTACCCAATTCCGCGGGACAGACAAAAAACTGTTTTTT. Translation gives CASTQFRGTDKKLFF.

The J gene is TRBJ2-6, the V gene TRBV9; D gene unclear. From germline, CDR1 is SGDLS and CDR2 YYNGEE. The V and J ends lost 2 bases and 4 bases respectively, with 10 bases between them. The CDR3 has 15 amino acids. The CDR3 sequence is CASSVLVAGANVLTF. The CDR3 region has the DNA TGTGCCAGCAGCGTTTTGGTAGCCGGGGCCAACGTCCTGACTTTC.

V is TRBV11-2 and J is TRBJ1-3; D is perhaps TRBD1 (5 bases). Germline V gene sequence: CDR1 SGHAT, CDR2 FQNNGV. This CDR3 has 17 amino acids. Deletions cut 4 bases from V and 1 base from J, with 17 bases between. DNA for the CDR3: TGTGCCAGCAGCTCAACAGGAAACCCTTTTTCTGGAAACACCATATATTTT. Translated, it gives CASSSTGNPFSGNTIYF.

The gene calls are TRBV9 and TRBJ1-5; D remains ambiguous. V lost 2 bases to trimming and J lost 0 bases, with 6 bases between them. CDR1 and CDR2 from the germline V gene are SGDLS and YYNGEE. The CDR3 loop spans 14 amino acids. The CDR3 sequence is CASSVSYSNQPQHF. Written as DNA, the CDR3 is TGTGCCAGCAGCGTGTCATATAGCAATCAGCCCCAGCATTTT.

This chain links TRBV6-1 with TRBJ1-2, with TRBD1 matching 12 bases. The germline gives CDR1 MNHNS, CDR2 SASEGT. The CDR3 spans 14 residues. Trimming removed 6 bases from V and 8 bases from J; junction bases left unmatched: 7. The CDR3 region has the DNA TGTGCCAGCAGCCTGGGACAGGGGGCGTACGGCTACACCTTC. Protein: CASSLGQGAYGYTF.

V gene TRBV6-1 combines with J gene TRBJ1-1; D unresolved. Trimming pared 3 bases from V and 8 bases from J, leaving 13 bases between. This CDR3 has 13 residues. CDR1 is MNHNS and CDR2 is SASEGT in the germline V gene. The CDR3 sequence is CASSDFRTVEAFF. In nucleotides, the CDR3 is TGTGCCAGCAGTGATTTTAGGACGGTGGAAGCTTTCTTT.

The CDR3 sequence: CASSSPSGRATDTQYF. In nucleotides, the CDR3 is TGTGCCAGCAGTTCTCCTAGCGGGAGGGCCACAGATACGCAGTATTTT. This chain joins TRBV6-5 and TRBJ2-3, with 12 bases lining up with TRBD2. Germline trimming cut 4 bases from V and 2 bases from J; bases unmatched to any gene: 4. The CDR3 runs to 16 residues. The V gene's germline CDR1 is MNHEY and CDR2 SVGAGI.

The chain has TRBV6-1 and TRBJ2-7; D not resolved. The CDR3 is 13 amino acids. Trimming cost V 7 bases and J 2 bases, with 12 bases left between them. The germline V gene encodes CDR1 MNHNS and CDR2 SASEGT. The CDR3 here is CASKETLTYEQYF. For the CDR3, the DNA is TGTGCCAGCAAAGAGACACTTACCTACGAGCAGTACTTC.

This chain connects TRBV7-2 to TRBJ1-1, with D uncertain. V gave up 0 bases and J gave up 3 bases, with 8 bases separating them. CDR3 length: 14 amino acids. The germline V gene encodes CDR1 SGHTA and CDR2 FQGNSA. The CDR3 DNA sequence: TGTGCCAGCAGCTTAGCGGGGTTGTACACTGAAGCTTTCTTT. Residues: CASSLAGLYTEAFF.

The V call is TRBV13, the J call TRBJ2-3, with 12 bases matching TRBD2. Germline V gene lookup returns CDR1 PRHDT and CDR2 FYEKMQ (reference sequence). V shed 5 bases and J 3 bases; nucleotides not matched to a gene: 6. There are 16 residues in the CDR3. Here the CDR3 reads CASSPRTSGRTDTQYF. CDR3 nucleotides: TGTGCCAGCAGCCCCCGCACTAGCGGGAGGACAGATACGCAGTATTTT.

V usage is TRBV27 and J usage is TRBJ2-1; 10 nucleotides match TRBD2. Looked up from germline, CDR1 is MNHEY and CDR2 is SMNVEV (reference sequence). The CDR3 runs to 16 residues. Trimming cost V 2 bases and J 2 bases; bases outside gene matches: 3. The CDR3 here is CASSLHLAGAYNEQFF. CDR3 coding DNA: TGTGCCAGCAGTTTACACCTAGCGGGGGCCTACAATGAGCAGTTCTTC.

The V call is TRBV7-9, the J call TRBJ2-5; weak D call: TRBD2 (6 bases). V gave up 4 bases and J gave up 2 bases, with 14 bases separating them. The germline CDR1 and CDR2 sequences are SEHNR and FQNEAQ (reference sequence). The CDR3 has 15 amino acids. Here the CDR3 reads CASSSRLEGQETQYF. The DNA of the CDR3 is TGTGCCAGCAGCTCCCGACTGGAGGGGCAAGAGACCCAGTACTTC.

This chain uses TRBV7-3 with TRBJ2-7; 10 bases line up with TRBD2. CDR1 and CDR2 from the germline V gene are SGHTA and FQGTGA. The length of the CDR3 is 18 residues. With 1 base clipped from V and 3 bases from J, the junction kept 12 bases outside the gene matches. Here the CDR3 DNA reads TGTGCCAGCAGCTTAAACTCTAGACTAGCGGGCATTGACTACGAGCAGTACTTC. Encoded protein: CASSLNSRLAGIDYEQYF.

This clone was counted only a few times. V usage is TRBV4-1 and J usage is TRBJ1-1; D gene ambiguous. The CDR3 is made up of 12 amino acids. Germline V gives CDR1 MGHRA, CDR2 YSYEKL. Trimming shortened V by 0 bases and J by 12 bases, and 11 bases separated the two germline ends. The CDR3 DNA follows: TGCGCCAGCAGCCAAGATTCCAATTTACCTTTCTTT. Translating gives CASSQDSNLPFF.

This clone occurred once. V usage is TRBV7-9 and J usage is TRBJ1-5; a weak D match, TRBD1 (5 bases). CDR1 SEHNR and CDR2 FQNEAQ come from the germline V gene (reference sequence). This CDR3 contains 14 residues. V lost 3 bases and J 4 bases, leaving 10 bases between the germline ends. As DNA, the CDR3 is TGTGCCAGCAGCTTTGGGGGGATAAATCAGCCCCAGCATTTT. It is translated as CASSFGGINQPQHF.

The chain joins TRBV6-5 to TRBJ1-2; D is uncertain. Deletions cut 2 bases from V and 2 bases from J, with 6 bases between. The CDR3 spans 13 residues. CDR1 is MNHEY, CDR2 SVGAGI, per germline. CDR3 amino acids: CASSYGRNYGYTF. The CDR3 DNA reads as TGTGCCAGCAGTTACGGCAGGAACTATGGCTACACCTTC.

CDR3 amino acids: CASSLFASPLHF. CDR3 in DNA: TGTGCCAGCAGCTTGTTTGCATCACCCCTCCACTTT. The gene calls are TRBV5-4 and TRBJ1-6; D remains ambiguous. Trimming removed 1 base from V and 10 bases from J, with 6 bases in between. The CDR3 is made up of 12 amino acids. Germline values: CDR1 SGHNT, CDR2 YYREEE (reference sequence).

CDR3 region: CASSREVFLYNEQFF. The DNA of the CDR3 is TGTGCCAGCAGCCGAGAGGTGTTCCTCTACAATGAGCAGTTCTTC. The chain combines TRBV11-2 with TRBJ2-1; unclear D gene. Trimming cost V 5 bases and J 3 bases, with 14 bases left between them. Germline V gives CDR1 SGHAT, CDR2 FQNNGV. The CDR3 length is 15 residues.

This rearrangement joins TRBV27 to TRBJ2-7; the D is unclear. V dropped 6 bases and J dropped 3 bases, with 9 bases sitting between them. The CDR3 runs 12 residues. Looked up from germline, CDR1 is MNHEY and CDR2 is SMNVEV (reference sequence). CDR3 loop: CASSPPGYEQYF. DNA of the CDR3: TGTGCCAGCAGCCCGCCCGGCTACGAGCAGTACTTC.

The chain recombines TRBV2 with TRBJ1-5; 7 bases are a match to TRBD1. In germline, CDR1 is SNHLY, CDR2 FYNNEI. The trim removed 7 bases at V and 1 base at J, leaving 4 bases unmatched. The CDR3 runs 14 residues. The CDR3 region has the DNA TGTGCCAGCAACCAGGGGGGAAGCAATCAGCCCCAGCATTTT. Protein product: CASNQGGSNQPQHF.

With regard to this clone: One end of the junction varies from germline; a read error may be responsible. The J gene is TRBJ2-1, the V gene TRBV4-2, with D possibly called TRBD1 or TRBD2 (5 bases each). Germline CDR1 and CDR2: LGHNA and YNFKEQ. The CDR3 sequence is 15 residues long. The CDR3 loop reads CASSQDPRDHKEQFF. The DNA for the CDR3 is TGTGCCAGCAGCCAAGATCCCCGGGACCACAAGGAGCAGTTCTTC.

This chain links TRBV6-6 with TRBJ1-1; no clear D gene. V shed 5 bases and J shed 8 bases, with 18 bases lying between them. The CDR3 contains 14 residues. Germline assignment: CDR1 MNHNY and CDR2 SVGAGI (reference sequence). The CDR3 region has the DNA TGTGCCAGCAGTCAGGACGGCCAGCTTTCGGAAGCTTTCTTT. Protein: CASSQDGQLSEAFF.

A few counts support this clone. This sequence joins TRBV21-1 and TRBJ1-5; the listed D gene, TRBD1, was not tested against the DNA. TRBV21-1 is given as a pseudogene. The CDR3 spans 20 residues. The CDR3 region is CASSCTGFQRRSFLIQPQHF. CDR3 nucleotides: TGTGCCAGCAGCTGCACAGGGTTCCAACGACGGTCGTTCTTAATTCAGCCCCAGCATTTT.

This clone was seen once. This chain joins TRBV7-6 and TRBJ2-7; 10 bases are shared with TRBD2. This CDR3 spans 16 amino acids. After removal of 0 bases from V and 3 bases from J, the junction contained 5 bases not matched to a gene. Germline loops: CDR1 SGHVS, CDR2 FNYEAQ. The CDR3 DNA is TGTGCCAGCAGCTTAGCGGCTAGCGGGAGTGGCTACGAGCAGTACTTC. Translation gives CASSLAASGSGYEQYF.

This clone was seen a few times. This sequence joins TRBV9 and TRBJ2-7; 8 positions match TRBD1. The germline V gene has CDR1 SGDLS and CDR2 YYNGEE. V was clipped by 3 bases and J by 5 bases; unmatched bases: 7. The CDR3 spans 14 residues. As DNA, the CDR3 is TGTGCCAGCAGCGCCCAGGGGGCGCACCACGAGCAGTACTTC. Translated, it gives CASSAQGAHHEQYF.